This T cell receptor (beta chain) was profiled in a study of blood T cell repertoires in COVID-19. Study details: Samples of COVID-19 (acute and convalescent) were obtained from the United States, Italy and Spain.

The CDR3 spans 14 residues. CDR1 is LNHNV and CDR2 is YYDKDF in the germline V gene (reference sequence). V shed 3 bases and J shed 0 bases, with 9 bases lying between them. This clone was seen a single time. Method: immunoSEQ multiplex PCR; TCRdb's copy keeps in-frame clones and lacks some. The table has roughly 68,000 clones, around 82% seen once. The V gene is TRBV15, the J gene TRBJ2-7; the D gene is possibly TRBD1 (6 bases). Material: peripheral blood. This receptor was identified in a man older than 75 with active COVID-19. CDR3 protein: CATSSGTTSYEQYF. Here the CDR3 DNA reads TGTGCCACCAGCAGTGGGACAACCTCCTACGAGCAGTACTTC.